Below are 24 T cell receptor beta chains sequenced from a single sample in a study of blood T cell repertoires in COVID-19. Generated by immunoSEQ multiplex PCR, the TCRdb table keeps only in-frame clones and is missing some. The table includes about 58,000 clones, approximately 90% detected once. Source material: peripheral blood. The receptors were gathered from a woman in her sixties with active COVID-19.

The CDR3 nucleotides read TGTGCCAGCTCCCGACTAGATCCTAGAGAGCAGTACTTC. Its protein is CASSRLDPREQYF. This chain connects TRBV14 to TRBJ2-7, with a possible D match to TRBD2 (6 bases). CDR1 and CDR2 (germline): SGHDN, FVKESK. The CDR3 has 13 residues. Trimming left V 8 bases short and J 7 bases short, with 18 bases between.

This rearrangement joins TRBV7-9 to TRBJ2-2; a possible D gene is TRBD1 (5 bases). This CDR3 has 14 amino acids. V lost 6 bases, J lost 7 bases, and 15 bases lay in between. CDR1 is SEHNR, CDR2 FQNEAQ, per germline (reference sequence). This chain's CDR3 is CASSQTESGGELFF. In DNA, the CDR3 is TGTGCCAGCAGTCAGACAGAGTCGGGCGGGGAGCTGTTTTTT.

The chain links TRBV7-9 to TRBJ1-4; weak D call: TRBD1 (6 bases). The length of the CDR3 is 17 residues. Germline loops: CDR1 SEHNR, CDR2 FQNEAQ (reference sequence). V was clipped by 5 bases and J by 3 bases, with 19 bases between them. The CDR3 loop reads CASSRGQGGTANEKLFF. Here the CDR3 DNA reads TGTGCCAGCAGCCGGGGGCAGGGAGGGACGGCTAATGAAAAACTGTTTTTT.

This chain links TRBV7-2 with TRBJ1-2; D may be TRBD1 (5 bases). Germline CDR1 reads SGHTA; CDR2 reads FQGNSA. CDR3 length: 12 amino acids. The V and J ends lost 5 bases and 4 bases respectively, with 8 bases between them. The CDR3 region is CASSNRGYGYTF. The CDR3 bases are TGTGCCAGCAGCAATAGGGGCTATGGCTACACCTTC.

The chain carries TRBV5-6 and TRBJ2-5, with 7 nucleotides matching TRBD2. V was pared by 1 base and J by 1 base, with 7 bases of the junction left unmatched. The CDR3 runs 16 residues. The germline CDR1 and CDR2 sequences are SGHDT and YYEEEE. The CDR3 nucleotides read TGTGCCAGCAGCTTGATGCGACTAGCAATCCAAGAGACCCAGTACTTC. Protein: CASSLMRLAIQETQYF.

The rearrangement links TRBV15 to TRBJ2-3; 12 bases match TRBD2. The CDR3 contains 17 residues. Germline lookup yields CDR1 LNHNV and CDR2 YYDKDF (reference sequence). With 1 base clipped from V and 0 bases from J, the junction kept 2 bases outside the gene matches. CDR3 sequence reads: CATSRGLAGGSTDTQYF. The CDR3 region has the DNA TGTGCCACCAGCAGAGGTCTAGCGGGGGGGAGCACAGATACGCAGTATTTT.

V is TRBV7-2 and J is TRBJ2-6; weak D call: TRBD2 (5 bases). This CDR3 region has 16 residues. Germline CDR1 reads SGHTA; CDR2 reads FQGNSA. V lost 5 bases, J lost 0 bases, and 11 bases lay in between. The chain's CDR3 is CASSGLLSSGANVLTF. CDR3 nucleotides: TGTGCCAGCAGCGGACTCCTGAGCTCTGGGGCCAACGTCCTGACTTTC.

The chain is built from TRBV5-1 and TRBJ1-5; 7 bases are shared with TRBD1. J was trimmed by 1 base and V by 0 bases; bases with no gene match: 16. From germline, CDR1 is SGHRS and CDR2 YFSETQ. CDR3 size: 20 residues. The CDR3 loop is CASSLAALTGIGESNQPQHF. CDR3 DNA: TGCGCCAGCAGCTTGGCCGCCCTGACAGGGATTGGCGAGAGCAATCAGCCCCAGCATTTT. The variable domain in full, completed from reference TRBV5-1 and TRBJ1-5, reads KAGVTQTPRYLIKTRGQQVTLSCSPISGHRSVSWYQQTPGQGLQFLFEYFSETQRNKGNFPGRFSGRQFSNSRSEMNVSTLELGDSALYLCASSLAALTGIGESNQPQHFGDGTRLSIL.

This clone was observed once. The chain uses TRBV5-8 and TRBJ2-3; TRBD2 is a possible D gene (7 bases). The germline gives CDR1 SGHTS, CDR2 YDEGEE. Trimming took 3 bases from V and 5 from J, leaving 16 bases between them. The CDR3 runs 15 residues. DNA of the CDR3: TGTGCCAGCAGCTGGATAGGGGGGGCTGGAGATACGCAGTATTTT. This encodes CASSWIGGAGDTQYF.

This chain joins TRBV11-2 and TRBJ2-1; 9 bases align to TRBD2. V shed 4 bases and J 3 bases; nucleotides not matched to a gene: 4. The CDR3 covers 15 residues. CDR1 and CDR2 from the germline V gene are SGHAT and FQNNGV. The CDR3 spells CASSSGLAIYNEQFF. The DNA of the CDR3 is TGTGCCAGCAGCTCGGGACTAGCTATCTACAATGAGCAGTTCTTC.

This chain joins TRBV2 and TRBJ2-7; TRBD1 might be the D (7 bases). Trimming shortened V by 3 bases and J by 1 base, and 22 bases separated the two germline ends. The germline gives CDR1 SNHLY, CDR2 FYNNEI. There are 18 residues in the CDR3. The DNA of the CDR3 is TGTGCCAGCAGTGATGCGGGACAGACCGAGCTAAGATCCTACGAGCAGTACTTC. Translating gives CASSDAGQTELRSYEQYF. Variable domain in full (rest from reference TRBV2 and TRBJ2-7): EPEVTQTPSHQVTQMGQEVILRCVPISNHLYFYWYRQILGQKVEFLVSFYNNEISEKSEIFDDQFSVERPDGSNFTLKIRSTKLEDSAMYFCASSDAGQTELRSYEQYFGPGTRLTVT.

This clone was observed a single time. DNA for the CDR3: TGTGCCAGTAGATCGGGACAAAAGGGCACTGAAGCTTTCTTT. This encodes CASRSGQKGTEAFF. The chain has TRBV19 and TRBJ1-1; a possible D gene is TRBD1 (6 bases). Germline V gene data show CDR1 as LNHDA and CDR2 as SQIVND (reference sequence). V was pared by 6 bases and J by 4 bases, with 15 bases between. This CDR3 spans 14 amino acids.

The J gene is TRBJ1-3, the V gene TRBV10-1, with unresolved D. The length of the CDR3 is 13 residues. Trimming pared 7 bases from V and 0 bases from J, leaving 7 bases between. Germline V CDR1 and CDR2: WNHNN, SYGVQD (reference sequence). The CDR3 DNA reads TGCGCCAGCACCCTCGGCTCTGGAAACACCATATATTTT. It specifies CASTLGSGNTIYF.

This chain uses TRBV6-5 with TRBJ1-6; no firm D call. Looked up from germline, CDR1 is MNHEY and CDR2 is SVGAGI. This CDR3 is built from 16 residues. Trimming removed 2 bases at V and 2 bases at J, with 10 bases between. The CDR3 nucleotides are TGTGCCAGCAGTTACGGGCGGGTTACCTATAATTCACCCCTCCACTTT. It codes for CASSYGRVTYNSPLHF.

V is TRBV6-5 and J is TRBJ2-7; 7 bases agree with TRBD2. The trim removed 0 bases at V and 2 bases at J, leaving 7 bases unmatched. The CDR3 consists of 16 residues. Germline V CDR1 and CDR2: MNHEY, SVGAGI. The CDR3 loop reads CASSYSGGGNPYEQYF. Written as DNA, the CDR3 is TGTGCCAGCAGTTACTCTGGGGGGGGAAATCCCTACGAGCAGTACTTC.

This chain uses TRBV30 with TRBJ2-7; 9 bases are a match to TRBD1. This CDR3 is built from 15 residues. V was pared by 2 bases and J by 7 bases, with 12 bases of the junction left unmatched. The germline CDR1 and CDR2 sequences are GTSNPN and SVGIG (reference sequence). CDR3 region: CAWSTTGGLIGEQYF. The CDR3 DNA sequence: TGTGCCTGGAGTACAACAGGGGGCCTGATTGGGGAGCAGTACTTC.

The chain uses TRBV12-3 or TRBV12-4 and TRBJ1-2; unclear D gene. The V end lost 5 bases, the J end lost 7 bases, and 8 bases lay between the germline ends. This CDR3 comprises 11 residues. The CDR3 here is CASSRERGYTF. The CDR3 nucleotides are TGTGCCAGCAGTCGTGAGCGTGGCTACACCTTC.

In nucleotides, the CDR3 is TGTGCCAGCGGGAGGGAGTTAAACACCGGGGAGCTGTTTTTT. Translating it yields CASGRELNTGELFF. The genes are TRBV6-4 and TRBJ2-2, with 7 bases fitting TRBD2. The V segment lost 8 bases and the J segment 2 bases; nucleotides outside the gene matches: 5. The germline CDR1 and CDR2 sequences are MRHNA and SNTAGT. The CDR3 totals 14 residues.

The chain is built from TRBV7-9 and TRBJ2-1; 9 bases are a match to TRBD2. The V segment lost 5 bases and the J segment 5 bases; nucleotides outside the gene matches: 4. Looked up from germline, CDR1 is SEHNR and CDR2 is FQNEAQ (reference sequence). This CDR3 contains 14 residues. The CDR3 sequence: CASSTSGRNNEQFF. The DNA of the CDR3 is TGTGCCAGCAGCACTAGCGGGCGAAACAATGAGCAGTTCTTC.

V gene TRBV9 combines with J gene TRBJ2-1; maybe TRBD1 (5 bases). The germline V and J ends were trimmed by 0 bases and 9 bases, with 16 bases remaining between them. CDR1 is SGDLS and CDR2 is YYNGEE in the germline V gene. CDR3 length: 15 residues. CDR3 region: CASSVDVTATTEQFF. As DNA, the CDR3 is TGTGCCAGCAGCGTAGATGTGACAGCGACAACTGAGCAGTTCTTC. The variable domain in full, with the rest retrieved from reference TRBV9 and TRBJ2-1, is DSGVTQTPKHLITATGQRVTLRCSPRSGDLSVYWYQQSLDQGLQFLIQYYNGEERAKGNILERFSAQQFPDLHSELNLSSLELGDSALYFCASSVDVTATTEQFFGPGTRLTVL.

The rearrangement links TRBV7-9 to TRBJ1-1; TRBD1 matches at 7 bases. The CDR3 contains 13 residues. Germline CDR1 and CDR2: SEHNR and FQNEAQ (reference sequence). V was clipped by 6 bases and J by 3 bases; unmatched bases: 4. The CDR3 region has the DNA TGTGCCAGCAGTTTGACAGGGCACACTGAAGCTTTCTTT. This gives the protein CASSLTGHTEAFF. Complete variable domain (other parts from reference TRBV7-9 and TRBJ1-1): DTGVSQNPRHKITKRGQNVTFRCDPISEHNRLYWYRQTLGQGPEFLTYFQNEAQLEKSRLLSDRFSAERPKGSFSTLEIQRTEQGDSAMYLCASSLTGHTEAFFGQGTRLTVV.

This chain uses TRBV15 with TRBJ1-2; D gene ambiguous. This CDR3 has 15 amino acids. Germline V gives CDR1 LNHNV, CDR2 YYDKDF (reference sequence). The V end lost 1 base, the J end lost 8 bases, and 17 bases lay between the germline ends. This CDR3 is CATSRGGPRTGGYTF. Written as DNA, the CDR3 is TGTGCCACCAGCAGAGGAGGACCGAGGACGGGGGGCTACACCTTC.

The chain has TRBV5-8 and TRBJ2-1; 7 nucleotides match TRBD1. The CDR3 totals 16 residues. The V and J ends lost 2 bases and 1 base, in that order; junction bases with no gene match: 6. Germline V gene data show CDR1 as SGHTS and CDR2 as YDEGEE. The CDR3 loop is CASSFETGSSYNEQFF. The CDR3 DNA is TGTGCCAGCAGCTTTGAGACAGGGAGTTCCTACAATGAGCAGTTCTTC.

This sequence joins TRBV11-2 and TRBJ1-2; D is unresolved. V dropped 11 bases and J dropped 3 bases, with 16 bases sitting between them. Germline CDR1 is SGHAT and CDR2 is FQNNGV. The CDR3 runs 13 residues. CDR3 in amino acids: CACSRANYYGYTF. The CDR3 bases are TGTGCCTGTAGCAGAGCAAACTACTATGGCTACACCTTC.